These T cell receptor beta chains were read from a single sample in a study of T cells in Graves' hyperthyroidism and ophthalmopathy. TCRdb processed the multiplex PCR reads anew with MiXCR; each CDR3 protein has one entry. This sample yields over 450,000 distinct CDR3 sequences, of which around 15% are seen a single time; around a sixth belongs to the top ten. Source material: blood. The receptors were gathered from a woman in her late teens or twenties with Graves' hyperthyroidism. The CDR3 runs from the conserved cysteine through the conserved F or W. Each record gives: V gene, J gene, CDR3 protein.

V gene: TRBV30; J gene: TRBJ2-1; CDR3 protein: CALRGLAGGEQFF
V gene: TRBV5-1; J gene: TRBJ1-3; CDR3 protein: CASSLNQGRGGNTIYF
V gene: TRBV30; J gene: TRBJ2-2; CDR3 protein: CAWKLAGAAGELFF
V gene: TRBV24-1; J gene: TRBJ2-3; CDR3 protein: CATSDPLRTSGSEDTQYF
V gene: TRBV7-9; J gene: TRBJ1-5; CDR3 protein: CASSQGGPDNQPQHF
V gene: TRBV3-1; J gene: TRBJ2-4; CDR3 protein: CASSQVTGAKNIQYF
V gene: TRBV19; J gene: TRBJ1-5; CDR3 protein: CASQGTGVAQPQHF
V gene: TRBV12-3/TRBV12-4; J gene: TRBJ2-3; CDR3 protein: CASSPSAGGVDTQYF
V gene: TRBV6-1; J gene: TRBJ2-2; CDR3 protein: CASTGQAGELFF
V gene: TRBV29-1; J gene: TRBJ1-2; CDR3 protein: CSALDGGDGYTF
V gene: TRBV6-1; J gene: TRBJ2-1; CDR3 protein: CASSSGEQFF
V gene: TRBV12-3/TRBV12-4; J gene: TRBJ2-2; CDR3 protein: CASSSRWVGELFF
V gene: TRBV9; J gene: TRBJ1-3; CDR3 protein: CASSPRRRTYSGNTIYF
V gene: TRBV28; J gene: TRBJ2-5; CDR3 protein: CASSLAGSETQYF
V gene: TRBV11-2; J gene: TRBJ2-2; CDR3 protein: CASDPKYPGELFF
V gene: TRBV11-2; J gene: TRBJ2-1; CDR3 protein: CASSLGAGGRHEQFF
V gene: TRBV19; J gene: TRBJ2-1; CDR3 protein: CASRPSGIYNEQFF
V gene: TRBV29-1; J gene: TRBJ1-2; CDR3 protein: CSVPTPVGYGYTF
V gene: TRBV12-3/TRBV12-4; J gene: TRBJ2-4; CDR3 protein: CASSSNPAAKNIQYF
V gene: TRBV27; J gene: TRBJ2-3; CDR3 protein: CASSLYSGSDTQYF
V gene: TRBV20-1; J gene: TRBJ2-4; CDR3 protein: CSARAPGRSAKNIQYF
V gene: TRBV12-3/TRBV12-4; J gene: TRBJ1-4; CDR3 protein: CASSLGTGDYSNEKLFF
V gene: TRBV27; J gene: TRBJ2-1; CDR3 protein: CASSPGTSGHNEQFF
V gene: TRBV27; J gene: TRBJ2-5; CDR3 protein: CASSLTPLARAGETQYF